Below, 20 T cell receptor beta chains from the same sample are listed, as sequenced in a study of T cell responses to AZD1222 COVID-19 vaccine. Only in-frame clones appear in the TCRdb table, and some are missing; sequencing was by immunoSEQ multiplex PCR. The sample has 100,000 to 150,000 clones; roughly nine tenths are singletons. The sequencing here drew on peripheral blood, taken on day 0 of AZD1222 vaccination. The receptors shown here come from an adult in good health.

The CDR3 is CASSFGGAHSPLHF. For the CDR3, the DNA is TGTGCCAGCAGTTTTGGGGGAGCTCATTCACCCCTCCACTTT. This rearrangement joins TRBV27 to TRBJ1-6; D is perhaps TRBD1 (5 bases). This CDR3 region has 14 residues. The germline gives CDR1 MNHEY, CDR2 SMNVEV (reference sequence). Trimming pared 3 bases from V and 8 bases from J, leaving 11 bases between.

The chain uses TRBV11-2 and TRBJ1-2; D unclear. The CDR3 spans 15 residues. Germline loops: CDR1 SGHAT, CDR2 FQNNGV. V was shortened by 3 bases and J by 6 bases, with 17 bases between the two germline ends. The chain's CDR3 is CASSFTPLWGDGYTF. In nucleotides, the CDR3 is TGTGCCAGCAGCTTCACCCCCCTGTGGGGAGATGGCTACACCTTC.

The CDR3 is CATSPLLPDTQYF. The CDR3 region has the DNA TGTGCCACCAGCCCCCTGTTACCAGATACGCAGTATTTT. The V call is TRBV15, the J call TRBJ2-3; the D is unclear. V lost 5 bases and J lost 4, with 10 bases in between. The CDR3 is made up of 13 amino acids. CDR1 is LNHNV and CDR2 is YYDKDF in the germline V gene (reference sequence).

This clone was seen a few times. CDR3 coding DNA: TGTGCCAGCAGTTTCGGAGACAGGGGCTCTGGGGCCAACGTCCTGACTTTC. Protein: CASSFGDRGSGANVLTF. The V gene is TRBV28, the J gene TRBJ2-6, with TRBD1 identical over 8 bases. Losses at the gene ends were 3 bases for V and 0 bases for J; bases not matched to a gene: 4. The CDR3 contains 17 residues. Germline V gene lookup returns CDR1 MDHEN and CDR2 SYDVKM.

The chain carries TRBV7-2 and TRBJ2-5; possible D gene TRBD2, 5 bases. V was shortened by 2 bases and J by 4 bases, with 11 bases between the two germline ends. Germline V gives CDR1 SGHTA, CDR2 FQGNSA. This CDR3 spans 14 amino acids. CDR3 sequence reads: CASSLNRGSETQYF. CDR3 DNA sequence: TGTGCCAGCAGCTTAAATCGGGGTTCAGAGACCCAGTACTTC.

CDR3 DNA: TGTGCCAGCAGTTTTTGGACAGGGCGGACTGAAGCTTTCTTT. Translated, it gives CASSFWTGRTEAFF. This rearrangement joins TRBV28 to TRBJ1-1, with 8 bases fitting TRBD1. V dropped 3 bases and J dropped 5; count of bases not matched to a gene: 5. From germline, CDR1 is MDHEN and CDR2 SYDVKM. The CDR3 totals 14 residues. Supplemented by reference TRBV28 and TRBJ1-1, the full variable domain reads DVKVTQSSRYLVKRTGEKVFLECVQDMDHENMFWYRQDPGLGLRLIYFSYDVKMKEKGDIPEGYSVSREKKERFSLILESASTNQTSMYLCASSFWTGRTEAFFGQGTRLTVV.

The rearrangement uses TRBV13 and TRBJ1-1, with D perhaps matching TRBD1 (5 bases). This CDR3 contains 12 residues. With 8 bases removed from V and 7 bases from J, the gap between germline ends came to 14 bases. Germline V gives CDR1 PRHDT, CDR2 FYEKMQ (reference sequence). CDR3 loop: CASRLGTGEAFF. The CDR3 DNA follows: TGTGCCAGCCGACTTGGGACGGGTGAAGCTTTCTTT.

The chain employs TRBV30 and TRBJ2-5, with 8 bases aligning to TRBD2. From germline, CDR1 is GTSNPN and CDR2 SVGIG (reference sequence). This CDR3 is built from 13 residues. Trimming at V came to 2 bases and at J to 1 base, leaving 0 bases not matched to a gene. CDR3: CAWSSGGQETQYF. In nucleotides, the CDR3 is TGTGCCTGGAGTAGCGGGGGCCAAGAGACCCAGTACTTC.

This clone was seen a single time. This chain joins TRBV9 and TRBJ2-5; possible D gene TRBD2, 6 bases. The CDR3 is 15 residues long. The germline V gene encodes CDR1 SGDLS and CDR2 YYNGEE. V shed 4 bases and J shed 1 base, with 14 bases lying between them. The DNA for the CDR3 is TGTGCCAGCAGCCCCGAAGGGAGGCTCCAAGAGACCCAGTACTTC. This translates into CASSPEGRLQETQYF.

This clone was seen many times. CDR3 protein: CASKFSGGAGSQETQYF. Written as DNA, the CDR3 is TGTGCCAGCAAGTTTAGCGGGGGGGCGGGATCCCAAGAGACCCAGTACTTC. The chain couples TRBV2 to TRBJ2-5; 11 nucleotides agree with TRBD2. CDR3 size: 17 residues. V lost 7 bases to trimming and J lost 1 base; unmatched junction nucleotides: 11. Germline V gene data show CDR1 as SNHLY and CDR2 as FYNNEI.

The rearrangement uses TRBV24-1 and TRBJ2-6; 9 nucleotides match TRBD1. Germline trimming cut 4 bases from V and 2 bases from J; bases unmatched to any gene: 5. This CDR3 is built from 17 residues. The V gene's germline CDR1 is KGHDR and CDR2 SFDVKD. CDR3 loop: CATSEGQGTPGANVLTF. The CDR3, as DNA: TGTGCCACCAGTGAGGGACAGGGAACGCCTGGGGCCAACGTCCTGACTTTC.

This chain uses TRBV6-5 with TRBJ1-5, with 7 bases that match TRBD1. The CDR3 is made up of 15 amino acids. Germline assignment: CDR1 MNHEY and CDR2 SVGAGI. The V segment lost 6 bases and the J segment 3 bases; nucleotides outside the gene matches: 8. The CDR3 loop is CASRTGTALNQPQHF. CDR3 nucleotides: TGTGCCAGCAGGACGGGGACAGCCCTCAATCAGCCCCAGCATTTT.

The chain combines TRBV7-9 with TRBJ2-3; TRBD1 matches at 11 bases. Germline V gene lookup returns CDR1 SEHNR and CDR2 FQNEAQ (reference sequence). J gave up 5 bases and V 5 bases, and 6 bases lay outside the gene matches. The CDR3 totals 15 residues. CDR3 sequence reads: CASSLGQGAGDTQYF. CDR3 nucleotide sequence: TGTGCCAGCAGCCTCGGACAGGGGGCCGGAGATACGCAGTATTTT.

This chain joins TRBV12-3 or TRBV12-4 and TRBJ1-3, with a tentative D call TRBD1 (5 bases). The CDR3 covers 13 residues. V lost 11 bases to trimming and J lost 3 bases, with 14 bases between them. The DNA of the CDR3 is TGTGCCGCCGGGGGGGTCTATGGAAACACCATATATTTT. Protein: CAAGGVYGNTIYF.

The J gene is TRBJ2-1, the V gene TRBV6-5; 13 nucleotides line up with TRBD2. The CDR3 is 15 amino acids. Trimming cost V 6 bases and J 9 bases; bases outside gene matches: 8. Looked up from germline, CDR1 is MNHEY and CDR2 is SVGAGI. CDR3 nucleotide sequence: TGTGCCAGCAGCTCAACTAGCGGGGGGGCCCCTGAGCAGTTCTTC. It codes for CASSSTSGGAPEQFF.

The chain couples TRBV7-8 to TRBJ1-6, with D possibly being TRBD1 (5 bases). V lost 5 bases and J 7 bases, leaving 18 bases between the germline ends. Germline-derived CDR1 and CDR2 are SGHVS and FQNEAQ. This CDR3 is 16 amino acids long. The CDR3 DNA is TGTGCCAGCAGCCCTGGGGGTGGGGCTTGGAATTCACCCCTCCACTTT. It specifies CASSPGGGAWNSPLHF.

This sequence joins TRBV6-5 and TRBJ1-5; no definite D call. The germline CDR1 and CDR2 sequences are MNHEY and SVGAGI. This CDR3 has 14 amino acids. V lost 7 bases and J 0 bases, leaving 10 bases between the germline ends. This chain's CDR3 is CASKPVYSNQPQHF. For the CDR3, the DNA is TGTGCCAGCAAGCCGGTTTATAGCAATCAGCCCCAGCATTTT.

V is TRBV7-8 and J is TRBJ1-5; tentative D call: TRBD1 (5 bases). The germline V and J ends were trimmed by 1 base and 2 bases, with 12 bases remaining between them. The CDR3 is 16 amino acids. In germline, CDR1 is SGHVS, CDR2 FQNEAQ. CDR3 bases: TGTGCCAGCAGCTTAGGAGGGGCAGCCCGCAATCAGCCCCAGCATTTT. Protein sequence: CASSLGGAARNQPQHF.

This chain's CDR3 is CASSSRGGTEAFF. Written as DNA, the CDR3 is TGTGCCAGCAGCTCACGAGGGGGCACTGAAGCTTTCTTT. The chain recombines TRBV5-4 with TRBJ1-1; D is possibly TRBD1 (6 bases). V lost 3 bases, J lost 4 bases, and 10 bases lay in between. This CDR3 spans 13 amino acids. Germline assignment: CDR1 SGHNT and CDR2 YYREEE (reference sequence).

This rearrangement joins TRBV7-2 to TRBJ1-1; D might be TRBD1 (5 bases). This CDR3 is built from 14 residues. The germline V and J ends were trimmed by 2 bases and 6 bases, with 13 bases remaining between them. Germline V lookup: CDR1 SGHTA, CDR2 FQGNSA. The CDR3 DNA sequence: TGTGCCAGCAGCTTAACGGCGGGGACCGCTGAAGCTTTCTTT. It specifies CASSLTAGTAEAFF. Full variable domain (rest looked up from reference TRBV7-2 and TRBJ1-1): GAGVSQSPSNKVTEKGKDVELRCDPISGHTALYWYRQSLGQGLEFLIYFQGNSAPDKSGLPSDRFSAERTGGSVSTLTIQRTQQEDSAVYLCASSLTAGTAEAFFGQGTRLTVV.